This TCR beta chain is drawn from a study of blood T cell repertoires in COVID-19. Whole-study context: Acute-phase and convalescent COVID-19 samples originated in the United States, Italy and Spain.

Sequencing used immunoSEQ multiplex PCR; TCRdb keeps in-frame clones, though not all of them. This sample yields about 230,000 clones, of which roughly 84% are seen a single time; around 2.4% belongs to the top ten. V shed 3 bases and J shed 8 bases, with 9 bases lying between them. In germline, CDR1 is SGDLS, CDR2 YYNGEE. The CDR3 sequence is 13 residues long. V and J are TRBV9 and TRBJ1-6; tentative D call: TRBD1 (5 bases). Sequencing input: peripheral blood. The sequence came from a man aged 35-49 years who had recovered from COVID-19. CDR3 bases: TGTGCCAGCAGCGAACAGGCCCATTCACCCCTCCACTTT. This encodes CASSEQAHSPLHF.